This is a list of T cell receptor beta chains from one sample in a study of blood T cell repertoires in COVID-19. Libraries were prepared by immunoSEQ multiplex PCR; TCRdb keeps only in-frame clonotypes and omits some of them. Of about 190,000 clones listed, nearly 90% were seen once; the top ten hold approximately 0.64%. Sequenced sample: peripheral blood. These receptors came from a man aged 50-60 years with acute or convalescent COVID-19. The CDR3 runs from the conserved cysteine through the conserved F or W. A D gene is named only where the DNA matches it firmly. Size is omitted from some rows. Given values are once, few, many or a class for expanded clones.

size: NA; length: 14; V: TRBV18; J: TRBJ1-1; D: NA; CDR3: CASSQVRGTQEAFF; DNA: TGTGCCAGCTCACAAGTAAGGGGCACACAAGAAGCTTTCTTT
size: few; length: 13; V: TRBV3-1/TRBV3-2; J: TRBJ1-1; D: NA; CDR3: CASSQVTGTEAFF; DNA: TGTGCCAGCAGCCAAGTCACCGGGACTGAAGCTTTCTTT
size: NA; length: 16; V: TRBV6-5; J: TRBJ2-4; D: TRBD2; CDR3: CASSYSLAGVKNIQYF; DNA: TGTGCCAGCAGTTACTCACTAGCGGGCGTCAAAAACATTCAGTACTTC
size: NA; length: 16; V: TRBV5-5; J: TRBJ2-7; D: NA; CDR3: CASSLRGTGHPYEQYF; DNA: TGTGCCAGCAGCTTGAGGGGGACGGGACACCCCTACGAGCAGTACTTC
size: NA; length: 17; V: TRBV9; J: TRBJ2-2; D: TRBD2; CDR3: CASSVASGASGTGELFF; DNA: TGTGCCAGCAGCGTAGCTAGCGGAGCATCGGGCACCGGGGAGCTGTTTTTT
size: NA; length: 17; V: TRBV4-1; J: TRBJ2-7; D: TRBD1; CDR3: CASSQFPPQGSSYEQYF; DNA: TGCGCCAGCAGCCAATTTCCCCCACAGGGGAGCTCCTACGAGCAGTACTTC
size: few; length: 14; V: TRBV9; J: TRBJ2-1; D: NA; CDR3: CASSVEELFNEQFF; DNA: TGTGCCAGCAGCGTAGAAGAGTTATTCAATGAGCAGTTCTTC
size: NA; length: 14; V: TRBV29-1; J: TRBJ2-7; D: TRBD1; CDR3: CSGAFRDRVYEQYF; DNA: TGCAGCGGCGCGTTCCGGGACAGGGTCTACGAGCAGTACTTC
size: NA; length: 17; V: TRBV6-2/TRBV6-3; J: TRBJ2-3; D: TRBD2; CDR3: CASSYGFKRGGTDTQYF; DNA: TGTGCCAGCAGCTATGGGTTTAAGCGGGGGGGCACAGATACGCAGTATTTT
size: NA; length: 16; V: TRBV5-1; J: TRBJ2-1; D: TRBD2; CDR3: CASSSDSGRAHNEQFF; DNA: TGCGCCAGCAGCTCGGATAGCGGGAGGGCCCACAATGAGCAGTTCTTC